A selection of T cell receptor beta chains follows, all from one sample in a study of T cells in Graves' hyperthyroidism and ophthalmopathy. Via MiXCR, TCRdb re-called the multiplex PCR reads, giving one row per CDR3 protein. The sample consists of about 300,000 distinct CDR3 sequences, approximately 18% of them appearing once. Source material: blood. These receptor sequences come from a man aged 45-65 years with Graves' ophthalmopathy. The CDR3 runs from the conserved cysteine through the conserved F or W. Fields, in order: J gene, D gene, V gene, CDR3 protein. The D gene is left open where the match is weak.

J gene: TRBJ1-4
D gene: TRBD1
V gene: TRBV20-1
CDR3 protein: CSVWTGWGEKLFF

J gene: TRBJ1-2
D gene: -
V gene: TRBV18
CDR3 protein: CASSPLSGSKTF

J gene: TRBJ2-7
D gene: TRBD1
V gene: TRBV20-1
CDR3 protein: CSARDSDRAYEQYF

J gene: TRBJ2-1
D gene: TRBD2
V gene: TRBV2
CDR3 protein: CASSQENAGTSGTHNEQFF

J gene: TRBJ2-1
D gene: TRBD2
V gene: TRBV6-5
CDR3 protein: CAATSRAGVSHNEQFF

J gene: TRBJ1-1
D gene: TRBD1
V gene: TRBV2
CDR3 protein: CASSGDRVHGEAFF

J gene: TRBJ1-2
D gene: -
V gene: TRBV28
CDR3 protein: CASSLPFVGGYTF

J gene: TRBJ1-2
D gene: -
V gene: TRBV20-1
CDR3 protein: CSAGISSSKGYTF

J gene: TRBJ2-7
D gene: TRBD1
V gene: TRBV2
CDR3 protein: CASFGTGSSYEQYF

J gene: TRBJ1-1
D gene: -
V gene: TRBV2
CDR3 protein: CASTQVHEAFF

J gene: TRBJ2-7
D gene: -
V gene: TRBV18
CDR3 protein: CASSPDRTNWGQYF

J gene: TRBJ2-1
D gene: -
V gene: TRBV24-1
CDR3 protein: CATGRDGNEQFF

J gene: TRBJ2-1
D gene: -
V gene: TRBV24-1
CDR3 protein: CATSDLTEQFF

J gene: TRBJ1-5
D gene: -
V gene: TRBV7-9
CDR3 protein: CASSLGTGPNQPQHF

J gene: TRBJ2-7
D gene: -
V gene: TRBV6-2/TRBV6-3
CDR3 protein: CAVRRGVNEQYF